The rows below give T cell receptor beta chains drawn from one sample of a study of blood T cells in healthy people across ages. TCRdb processed the 5' RACE reads anew with MiXCR; each CDR3 protein has one entry. The table shows approximately 780,000 distinct CDR3 sequences, with 20% to 30% occurring only once. These same data were also listed under a study on T cells of mothers and their children.

The sequenced material came from blood. These receptors came from a boy aged 10-17 years in good health. CDR3s include the opening cysteine and the closing phenylalanine or tryptophan. A D gene is named only where the DNA matches it firmly.

>TRBV28|TRBJ2-1|TRBD1
CASSHGTGGTNEQFF
>TRBV19|TRBJ1-1|-
CASRTDRMNTEAFF
>TRBV6-5|TRBJ2-2|TRBD1
CASRDRGGGELFF
>TRBV5-6|TRBJ2-5|TRBD2
CASRRGGQTYSQETQYF
>TRBV27|TRBJ2-1|TRBD2
CASSPSSGGSNEQFF
>TRBV12-3/TRBV12-4|TRBJ2-7|-
CASSRGAAYEQYF
>TRBV6-5|TRBJ2-7|TRBD2
CASSYSRLAGDYEQYF
>TRBV28|TRBJ2-3|-
CASSDPLGTDTQYF
>TRBV7-9|TRBJ2-7|-
CASSSLIYEQYF
>TRBV14|TRBJ2-5|TRBD1
CASSPYFGTAGQETQYF